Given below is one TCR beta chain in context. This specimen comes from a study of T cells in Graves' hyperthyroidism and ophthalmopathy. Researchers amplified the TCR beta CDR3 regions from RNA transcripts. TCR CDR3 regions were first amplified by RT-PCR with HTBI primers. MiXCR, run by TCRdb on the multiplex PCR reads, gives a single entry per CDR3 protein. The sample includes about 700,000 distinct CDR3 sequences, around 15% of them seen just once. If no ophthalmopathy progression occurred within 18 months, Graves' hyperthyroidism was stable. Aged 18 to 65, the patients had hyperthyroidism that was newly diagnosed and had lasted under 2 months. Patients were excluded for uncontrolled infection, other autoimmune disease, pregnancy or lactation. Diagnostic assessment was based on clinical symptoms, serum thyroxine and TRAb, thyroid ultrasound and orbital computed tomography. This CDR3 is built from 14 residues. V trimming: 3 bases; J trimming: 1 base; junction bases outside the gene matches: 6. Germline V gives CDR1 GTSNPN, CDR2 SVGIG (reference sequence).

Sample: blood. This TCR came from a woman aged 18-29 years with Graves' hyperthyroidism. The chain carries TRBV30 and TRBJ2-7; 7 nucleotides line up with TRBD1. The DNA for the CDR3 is TGTGCCTGGAGACCGGGACAGCTTTCCTACGAGCAGTACTTC. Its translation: CAWRPGQLSYEQYF.